This T cell receptor (beta chain) comes out of a study of blood T cell repertoires in COVID-19. Across the study: The samples span acute and convalescent COVID-19 from the United States, Italy and Spain. PBMCs, B-cell-depleted T cells, or T cells were the source of the cDNA or gDNA that made up the material.

CDR3 size: 13 residues. The junction had 3 bases not matched to a gene; V was cut back by 4 bases and J by 6 bases. Per germline, CDR1 GTSNPN and CDR2 SVGIG (reference sequence). Original processing notes: Amplification of reference gene primers was used by the study to estimate nucleated cell counts. Sequenced by immunoSEQ multiplex PCR; TCRdb stores in-frame clones only, minus some. That table furnishes V, J and clone size, whereas the DNA furnished D and trimming. The data hold 250,000 to 300,000 clones, with 70% to 90% observed a single time. J is TRBJ1-6 and V is TRBV30; 7 nucleotides match TRBD1. The sequence came from a woman in her 70s with acute or convalescent COVID-19. The specimen sequenced was peripheral blood. The CDR3 loop reads CAWTGGLNSPLHF. The DNA of the CDR3 is TGTGCCTGGACAGGGGGGCTTAATTCACCCCTCCACTTT.